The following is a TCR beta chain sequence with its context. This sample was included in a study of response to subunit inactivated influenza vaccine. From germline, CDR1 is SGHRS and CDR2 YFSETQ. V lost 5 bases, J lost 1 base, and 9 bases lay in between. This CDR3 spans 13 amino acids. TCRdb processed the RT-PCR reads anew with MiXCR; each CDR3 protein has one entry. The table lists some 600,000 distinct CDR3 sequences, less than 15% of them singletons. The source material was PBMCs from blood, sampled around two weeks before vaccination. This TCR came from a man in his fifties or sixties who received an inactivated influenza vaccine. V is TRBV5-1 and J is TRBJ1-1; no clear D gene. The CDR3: CASRGEGNTEAFF. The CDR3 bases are TGCGCCAGCAGGGGAGAGGGGAACACTGAAGCTTTCTTT.